This T cell receptor (beta chain) was profiled in a study of T cell responses to AZD1222 COVID-19 vaccine. Study observations and caveats: Most donors were white British, females outnumbered males, and clonal diversity was possibly underestimated.

Only in-frame clones appear in the TCRdb table, and some are missing; sequencing was by immunoSEQ multiplex PCR. The table shows 93,000 or so clones, with 90% occurring only once. The CDR3 is made up of 16 amino acids. From germline, CDR1 is LNHDA and CDR2 SQIVND (reference sequence). V dropped 2 bases and J dropped 5; count of bases not matched to a gene: 11. Remarks on this clone: Antigen unknown.

V and J are TRBV19 and TRBJ2-7, with TRBD1 matching over 8 bases. The material sequenced was peripheral blood, taken on day 0 of AZD1222 vaccination. The receptor's source is an adult in good health. The CDR3 reads CASSIQARQGTNEQYF. As DNA, the CDR3 is TGTGCCAGTAGTATACAAGCCCGACAGGGGACCAACGAGCAGTACTTC.